The source of this T cell receptor beta chain is a study of early T cells in non-severe SARS-CoV-2 infection. Study at large: The study sequenced bulk RNA from unsorted whole blood, with chains unpaired. Overall study results and limits: Sequences matched to VDJdb favored anti-spike CD8 responses, while private and CD4 specificities were missed.

V shed 4 bases and J shed 2 bases, with 12 bases lying between them. From germline, CDR1 is SGHDN and CDR2 FVKESK. This CDR3 is built from 14 residues. The TCR library protocol attached unique molecular identifiers to the individual cDNA molecules. One entry per CDR3 protein results from TCRdb running MiXCR on the 5' RACE reads. The data hold some 45,000 distinct CDR3 sequences, with less than 8.5% observed a single time. Concerning this clonotype itself: Its antigen is unknown.

The sequencing sample was made of whole blood. The chain couples TRBV14 to TRBJ2-7; tentative D call: TRBD2 (6 bases). This TCR derives from an adult who was a healthcare worker with PCR-confirmed SARS-CoV-2 infection or an uninfected control (not recorded which). This CDR3 reads CASSPRGAAYEQYF. CDR3 DNA: TGTGCCAGCAGCCCTCGCGGGGCGGCCTACGAGCAGTACTTC.